The present TCR beta chain was sequenced within a study of cytomegalovirus exposure and HLA in healthy donors. Primers: 60 Vbeta forward and 13 Jbeta reverse. Measured with immunoSEQ multiplex PCR; TCRdb has only the in-frame clones, and not every one. The sample has roughly 190,000 clones, roughly four fifths seen once. With respect to this clone: The antigen is not known.

CDR1 and CDR2 (germline): MDHEN, SYDVKM. The length of the CDR3 is 14 residues. With 8 bases clipped from V and 3 bases from J, the junction kept 5 bases outside the gene matches. Study results and caveats: Certain sequence variants were highly shared and formed a cluster, and this cluster was likely a sequencing artifact. The number of N-insertions in an Asian-associated ancestry cluster was reportedly below the 666-donor mean in a later analysis.

The source material was PBMCs. The V and J genes are TRBV28 and TRBJ2-7; 12 bases match TRBD2. The source of this sequence is a man aged 35 to 55 in good health and CMV-seropositive. CDR3 loop: CASQTSGSYYEQYF. CDR3 coding DNA: TGTGCCAGCCAGACTAGCGGGAGTTACTACGAGCAGTACTTC.